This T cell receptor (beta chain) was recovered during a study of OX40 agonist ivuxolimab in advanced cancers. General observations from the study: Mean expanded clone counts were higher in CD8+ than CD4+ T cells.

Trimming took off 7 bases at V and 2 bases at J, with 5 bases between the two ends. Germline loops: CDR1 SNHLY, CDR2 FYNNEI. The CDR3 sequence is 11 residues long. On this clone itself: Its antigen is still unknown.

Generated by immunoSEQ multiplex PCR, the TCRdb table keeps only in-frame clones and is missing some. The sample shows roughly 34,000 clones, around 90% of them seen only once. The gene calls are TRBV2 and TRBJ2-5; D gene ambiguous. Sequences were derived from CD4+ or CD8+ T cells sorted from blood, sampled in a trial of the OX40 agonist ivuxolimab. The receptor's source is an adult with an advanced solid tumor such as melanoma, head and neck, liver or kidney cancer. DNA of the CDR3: TGTGCCAGCAAACTGCAAGAGACCCAGTACTTC. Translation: CASKLQETQYF.